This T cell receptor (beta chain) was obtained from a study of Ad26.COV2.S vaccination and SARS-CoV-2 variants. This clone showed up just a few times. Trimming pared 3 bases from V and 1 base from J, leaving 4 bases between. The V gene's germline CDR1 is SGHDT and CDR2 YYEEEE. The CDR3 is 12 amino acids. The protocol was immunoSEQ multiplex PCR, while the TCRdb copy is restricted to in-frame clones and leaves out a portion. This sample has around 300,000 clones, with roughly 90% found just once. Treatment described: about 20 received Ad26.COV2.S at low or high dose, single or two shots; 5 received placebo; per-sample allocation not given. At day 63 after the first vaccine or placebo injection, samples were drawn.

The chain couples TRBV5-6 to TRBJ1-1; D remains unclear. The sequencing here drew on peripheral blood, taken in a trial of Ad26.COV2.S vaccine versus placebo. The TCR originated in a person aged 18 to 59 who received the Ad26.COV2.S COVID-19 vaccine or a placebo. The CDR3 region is CASSYGNTEAFF. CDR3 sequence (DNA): TGTGCCAGCAGCTACGGGAACACTGAAGCTTTCTTT.